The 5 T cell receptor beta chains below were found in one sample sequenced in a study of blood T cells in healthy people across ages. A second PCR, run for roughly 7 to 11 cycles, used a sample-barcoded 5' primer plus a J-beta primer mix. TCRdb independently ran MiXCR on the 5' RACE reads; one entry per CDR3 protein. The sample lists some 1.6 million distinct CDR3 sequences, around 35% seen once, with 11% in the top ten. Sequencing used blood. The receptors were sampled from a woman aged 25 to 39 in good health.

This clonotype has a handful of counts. CDR3 protein: CSVVGTMNTEAFF. The CDR3 nucleotides are TGCAGCGTTGTAGGGACCATGAACACTGAAGCTTTCTTT. V gene TRBV29-1 combines with J gene TRBJ1-1; TRBD1 might be the D (5 bases). CDR1 SQVTM and CDR2 ANQGSEA come from the germline V gene. CDR3 length: 13 residues. Trimming left V 4 bases short and J 0 bases short, with 9 bases between.

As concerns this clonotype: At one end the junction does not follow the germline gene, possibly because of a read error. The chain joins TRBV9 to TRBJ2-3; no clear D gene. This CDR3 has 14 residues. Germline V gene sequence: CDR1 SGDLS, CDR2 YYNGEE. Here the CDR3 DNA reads TGTGCCAGCAGCCCCCCCGAAAGGGCGGATACGCTGTATTTT. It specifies CASSPPERADTLYF. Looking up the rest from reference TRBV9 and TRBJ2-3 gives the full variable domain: DSGVTQTPKHLITATGQRVTLRCSPRSGDLSVYWYQQSLDQGLQFLIQYYNGEERAKGNILERFSAQQFPDLHSELNLSSLELGDSALYFCASSPPERADTLYFGPGTRLTVL.

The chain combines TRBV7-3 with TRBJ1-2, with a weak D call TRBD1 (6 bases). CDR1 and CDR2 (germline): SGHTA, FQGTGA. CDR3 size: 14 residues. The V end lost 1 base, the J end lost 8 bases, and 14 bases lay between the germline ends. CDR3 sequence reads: CASSLNRESQGYTF. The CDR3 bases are TGTGCCAGCAGCTTAAACAGGGAAAGCCAGGGCTACACCTTC.

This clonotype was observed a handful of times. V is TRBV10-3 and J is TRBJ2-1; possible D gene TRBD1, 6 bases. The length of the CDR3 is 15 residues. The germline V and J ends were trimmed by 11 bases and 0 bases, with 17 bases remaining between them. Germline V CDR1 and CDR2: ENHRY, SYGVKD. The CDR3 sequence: CASRPTDSSYNEQFF. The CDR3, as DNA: TGTGCCTCGCGACCGACGGACAGCTCCTACAATGAGCAGTTCTTC.

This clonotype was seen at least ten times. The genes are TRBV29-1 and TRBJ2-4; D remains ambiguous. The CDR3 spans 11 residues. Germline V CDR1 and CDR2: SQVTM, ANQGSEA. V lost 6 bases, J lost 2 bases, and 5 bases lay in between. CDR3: CSVVTKNIQYF. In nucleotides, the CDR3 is TGCAGCGTGGTCACCAAAAACATTCAGTACTTC.